These 13 T cell receptor beta chains were sequenced from one sample in a study of blood T cell repertoires in COVID-19 (dated by TCRdb to the early 2020s). The library came from the immunoSEQ multiplex PCR assay. This immuneACCESS table, as held by TCRdb, lists in-frame sequences with V and J called but not all clones. Of the missing ones, under half trace to an unresolved V gene in checked studies; the others have no known cause. The sample yields under 400,000 clones; over 85% were counted once. 3.9% of the sample is taken by the ten largest. The specimen sequenced was peripheral blood. The receptors shown here come from an older woman with COVID-19, enrolled during active disease.

Comments on this clone: A junction end diverges from the germline sequence, so it may reflect a read error. The chain has TRBV7-7 and TRBJ2-5; possibly TRBD2 for D (5 bases). This CDR3 contains 16 residues. Germline V CDR1 and CDR2: SSHAT, FNYEAQ (reference sequence). Written as DNA, the CDR3 is TGTGCTAGCAGCTTATCGGTTGGAGTCGGGGAAGAGACCCAGTACTTC. Translating it yields CASSLSVGVGEETQYF. The entire variable domain, with the rest obtained from reference TRBV7-7 and TRBJ2-5, is as follows: GAGVSQSPRYKVTKRGQDVTLRCDPISSHATLYWYQQALGQGPEFLTYFNYEAQPDKSGLPSDRFSAERPEGSISTLTIQRTEQRDSAMYRCASSLSVGVGEETQYFGPGTRLLVL.

This chain's CDR3 is CASSLSGRREYF. DNA for the CDR3: TGTGCCAGCAGTTTAAGTGGAAGACGGGAGTATTTT. The V call is TRBV27, the J call TRBJ2-3; D not certain. The CDR3 loop spans 12 amino acids. Germline V lookup: CDR1 MNHEY, CDR2 SMNVEV (reference sequence). V lost 2 bases, J lost 13 bases, and 13 bases lay in between.

The J gene is TRBJ1-1, the V gene TRBV18; TRBD1 might be the D (6 bases). The CDR3 runs to 16 residues. Trimming took 3 bases from V and 0 from J, leaving 14 bases between them. Per germline, CDR1 KGHSH and CDR2 LQKENI. The DNA of the CDR3 is TGTGCCAGCTCACCGTATCGACAGGCGATGAACACTGAAGCTTTCTTT. This sequence encodes CASSPYRQAMNTEAFF.

The J gene is TRBJ1-6, the V gene TRBV28, with no clear D. The V and J ends lost 4 bases and 11 bases respectively, with 9 bases between them. This CDR3 is built from 12 residues. Germline V gene lookup returns CDR1 MDHEN and CDR2 SYDVKM. In DNA, the CDR3 is TGTGCCAGCAGTTCCCGAGAGACACCCCTCCACTTT. Translating it yields CASSSRETPLHF.

In its sample, this clone was seen once. This chain links TRBV5-5 with TRBJ1-3; the D gene is possibly TRBD1 (5 bases). The CDR3 extends over 16 amino acids. Trimming removed 0 bases at V and 0 bases at J, with 10 bases between. Germline assignment: CDR1 SGHKS and CDR2 YYEKEE (reference sequence). CDR3 in amino acids: CASSLVQGISGNTIYF. The DNA of the CDR3 is TGTGCCAGCAGCTTGGTGCAGGGAATCTCTGGAAACACCATATATTTT.

The chain uses TRBV3-1 (or the pseudogene TRBV3-2) and TRBJ1-5; unclear D gene. The CDR3 consists of 14 residues. Germline CDR1 LGHDT, CDR2 YNNKEL (reference sequence). V was clipped by 1 base and J by 1 base, with 5 bases between them. CDR3 loop: CASSQAESNQPQHF. CDR3 bases: TGTGCCAGCAGCCAAGCGGAGAGCAATCAGCCCCAGCATTTT.

The chain employs TRBV3-1 (or the pseudogene TRBV3-2) and TRBJ2-6; possibly TRBD2 for D (6 bases). The ends were cut back, 2 bases at V and 0 bases at J, with 17 bases in the middle. The CDR3 has 19 residues. Germline-derived CDR1 and CDR2 are LGHDT and YNNKEL (reference sequence). This chain's CDR3 is CASSQPGTAHFSGANVLTF. The CDR3 DNA follows: TGTGCCAGCAGCCAACCAGGGACTGCTCATTTCTCTGGGGCCAACGTCCTGACTTTC.

V is TRBV10-1 and J is TRBJ2-2; tentatively, D is TRBD2 (7 bases). Germline assignment: CDR1 WNHNN and CDR2 SYGVQD (reference sequence). This CDR3 spans 17 amino acids. Trimming took 2 bases from V and 4 from J, leaving 17 bases between them. CDR3 in amino acids: CASSETGRGPSTGELFF. CDR3 nucleotides: TGCGCCAGCAGTGAGACGGGGCGGGGGCCCTCCACCGGGGAGCTGTTTTTT.

This sequence joins TRBV6-5 and TRBJ1-5; 7 positions agree with TRBD1. The CDR3 totals 15 residues. With V trimmed by 0 bases and J by 3 bases, 2 bases remained unmatched. Germline CDR1 reads MNHEY; CDR2 reads SVGAGI. The CDR3 spells CASSYSEGANQPQHF. The CDR3 DNA is TGTGCCAGCAGTTACTCGGAGGGGGCCAATCAGCCCCAGCATTTT.

The chain combines TRBV27 with TRBJ2-7; TRBD1 might be the D (6 bases). The CDR3 contains 14 residues. Between the trimmed V and J ends, which lost 5 bases and 6 bases, there was a span of 17 bases. Germline-derived CDR1 and CDR2 are MNHEY and SMNVEV (reference sequence). The CDR3 DNA reads TGTGCCAGCAGTCCCTGGACAGTATCTAGCGAGCAGTACTTC. Translating gives CASSPWTVSSEQYF.

This chain connects TRBV27 to TRBJ1-2, with D possibly matching TRBD1 (5 bases). Germline CDR1 and CDR2: MNHEY and SMNVEV (reference sequence). The CDR3 has 13 residues. V lost 3 bases and J 7 bases, leaving 12 bases between the germline ends. CDR3 nucleotides: TGTGCCAGCAGTTTTCCAGGGATGGTTGGCTACACCTTC. It yields the protein CASSFPGMVGYTF.

This chain uses TRBV6-5 with TRBJ2-5, with 7 bases aligning to TRBD2. J was trimmed by 2 bases and V by 6 bases; bases with no gene match: 9. Germline V gives CDR1 MNHEY, CDR2 SVGAGI. CDR3 length equals 15 residues. CDR3 sequence reads: CASRRLANVQETQYF. The CDR3 region has the DNA TGTGCCAGCAGGAGACTAGCTAACGTTCAAGAGACCCAGTACTTC.

This clone was seen only a few times. CDR3 bases: TGTGCCAGCAGTTCCTCCGGACAGGGGTGGGACACTGAAGCTTTCTTT. Translating it yields CASSSSGQGWDTEAFF. This chain links TRBV28 with TRBJ1-1; 9 positions match TRBD1. Germline CDR1 and CDR2: MDHEN and SYDVKM. V trimming: 4 bases; J trimming: 3 bases; junction bases outside the gene matches: 9. The CDR3 covers 16 residues.